This T cell receptor (beta chain) was documented in a study of blood T cell repertoires in COVID-19. Some clones are missing from TCRdb's copy, which holds only in-frame ones; the method was immunoSEQ multiplex PCR. The sample records 50,000 to 75,000 clones, roughly 84% being singletons. The CDR3 covers 14 residues. V was clipped by 5 bases and J by 5 bases; unmatched bases: 2. Germline V CDR1 and CDR2: LGHDT, YNNKEL (reference sequence). This clonotype was obtained from a man older than 75 in a cohort sampled during active COVID-19. The sample taken for sequencing was peripheral blood. The gene calls are TRBV3-1 (or the pseudogene TRBV3-2) and TRBJ2-1; 11 bases fit TRBD2. The CDR3 DNA sequence: TGTGCCAGCAGCGCTAGCGGGAGGAACAATGAGCAGTTCTTC. Translating it yields CASSASGRNNEQFF.